Described below is a single TCR beta chain sequence and its context. This entry belongs to a study of blood T cells in healthy people across ages. The second PCR ran about 6 to 11 cycles with a sample-barcoded 5' primer and J-beta primers. TCRdb ran MiXCR on the 5' RACE reads and lists one entry per CDR3 protein. The sample holds 760,000 or so distinct CDR3 sequences, approximately 25% seen once. Per the germline V gene, CDR1 is SQVTM and CDR2 is ANQGSEA. CDR3 length equals 11 residues. The V and J ends lost 4 bases and 5 bases respectively, with 9 bases between them. These records were also assigned to another study, of T cells of mothers and their children.

This TCR was sampled from a boy between 10 and 17 years old in good health. Input material: blood. The chain uses TRBV29-1 and TRBJ2-7; no clear D gene. CDR3 region: CSVGRTHEQYF. The CDR3 DNA reads TGCAGCGTTGGTCGCACCCACGAGCAGTACTTC.